This TCR beta chain is drawn from a study of control samples from healthy donors and cancer patients. This clone was counted only a few times. Germline V lookup: CDR1 SGHVS, CDR2 FQNEAQ. The CDR3 runs to 13 residues. V was clipped by 2 bases and J by 8 bases, with 10 bases between them. Profiled with immunoSEQ multiplex PCR; TCRdb holds only in-frame clones, not every one. This sample carries fewer than 150,000 clones, 80% to 95% of them seen once, and the ten largest clones take less than 2.5%. This chain uses TRBV7-8 with TRBJ1-3; D remains unclear. The sequenced material came from blood. The source of this sequence is a man aged 18 to 29 in good health. CDR3 sequence: CASSLRERDTIYF. Here the CDR3 DNA reads TGTGCCAGCAGCTTAAGGGAGCGCGACACCATATATTTT.